This TCR beta chain was observed in a study of T cell responses to AZD1222 COVID-19 vaccine. This table comes from immunoSEQ multiplex PCR, and its TCRdb copy is limited to in-frame clones, with some not included. This table has about 120,000 clones, approximately 90% appearing once. The CDR3 runs to 16 residues. V lost 1 base and J 0 bases, leaving 10 bases between the germline ends. Germline values: CDR1 KGHSH, CDR2 LQKENI. J is TRBJ1-5 and V is TRBV18; D is ambiguous. This specimen was peripheral blood, taken 28 days after the second AZD1222 dose. The TCR was taken from an adult who received the AZD1222 COVID-19 vaccine. Written as DNA, the CDR3 is TGTGCCAGCTCACCACGGGAACTGGTTAGCAATCAGCCCCAGCATTTT. It encodes CASSPRELVSNQPQHF.